This TCR beta chain was observed in a study of CD8 T cells in Susac syndrome. Reverse transcription used about 0.5 to 1 ug RNA and random hexamers. One entry per CDR3 protein results from TCRdb running MiXCR on the immunoSEQ multiplex PCR reads. The top ten clones hold under 0.085% of a sample with 150,000 to 200,000 distinct CDR3 sequences, about 91% of them seen once. TCR beta sequencing covered blood CD8+ and CD4+ T cells. The ends were cut back, 3 bases at V and 1 base at J, with 13 bases in the middle. Germline CDR1 reads GTSNPN; CDR2 reads SVGIG (reference sequence). The CDR3 has 14 amino acids.

The specimen sequenced was CD4+ T cells from PBMCs. The TCR originated in a human donor in good health. The chain couples TRBV30 to TRBJ2-7; tentatively, D is TRBD2 (6 bases). The CDR3 region has the DNA TGTGCCTGGAGAGACCTGGGGGGTTCCTACGAGCAGTACTTC. Protein sequence: CAWRDLGGSYEQYF.